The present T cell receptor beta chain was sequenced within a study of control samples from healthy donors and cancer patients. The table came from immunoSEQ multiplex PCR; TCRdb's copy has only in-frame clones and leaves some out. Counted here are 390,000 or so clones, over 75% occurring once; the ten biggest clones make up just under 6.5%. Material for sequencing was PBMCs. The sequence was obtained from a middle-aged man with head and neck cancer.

The CDR3: CASSLATGELFF. The CDR3 region has the DNA TGTGCCAGCAGCCTCGCAACCGGGGAGCTGTTTTTT. V and J are TRBV5-4 and TRBJ2-2; D uncertain. Trimming took off 4 bases at V and 5 bases at J, with 6 bases between the two ends. Per the germline V gene, CDR1 is SGHNT and CDR2 is YYREEE (reference sequence). The CDR3 covers 12 residues.